These 28 T cell receptor beta chains share one sample of origin, sequenced in a study of lymphopenia after photon versus proton radiotherapy. The method was immunoSEQ multiplex PCR; TCRdb's version includes in-frame clones alone and lacks a portion of them. This sample has some 31,000 clones, with 84% found just once. Sequences were derived from peripheral blood, sampled from a patient treated with proton-based radiotherapy. Source of these receptors: a woman aged 70-85 years with pancreatic cancer.

As for this clone: The junction departs from the called germline gene at one end, perhaps through a read error. Other DNA sequences in this specimen translate into the identical CDR3. V usage is TRBV5-1 and J usage is TRBJ2-7; perhaps TRBD1 as D (7 bases). CDR3 length: 15 residues. CDR1 SGHRS and CDR2 YFSETQ come from the germline V gene. The CDR3 here is CASSPAGQTFGEQYF. CDR3 sequence (DNA): TGTGCCAGCAGCCCGGCGGGACAGACCTTCGGGGAGCAGTACTTC.

V and J are TRBV19 and TRBJ2-7, with D possibly being TRBD1 (5 bases). Trimming cost V 6 bases and J 3 bases, with 12 bases left between them. CDR1 is LNHDA, CDR2 SQIVND, per germline (reference sequence). There are 13 residues in the CDR3. The CDR3 protein is CASSRTRNYEQYF. DNA of the CDR3: TGTGCCAGTAGCCGGACAAGGAACTACGAGCAGTACTTC.

The chain is built from TRBV28 and TRBJ1-1; no firm D call. This CDR3 comprises 11 residues. V gave up 0 bases and J gave up 5 bases, with 1 base separating them. Germline assignment: CDR1 MDHEN and CDR2 SYDVKM. The CDR3 DNA is TGTGCCAGCAGTTTATGGACTGAAGCTTTCTTT. Amino acids: CASSLWTEAFF.

The chain joins TRBV4-2 to TRBJ1-6, with D maybe TRBD1 (6 bases). CDR1 is LGHNA and CDR2 is YNFKEQ in the germline V gene. The V and J ends lost 2 bases and 5 bases respectively, with 22 bases between them. The CDR3 is 19 residues long. CDR3 residues: CASSQPGQSESINNSPLHF. The CDR3 region has the DNA TGTGCCAGCAGCCAACCCGGACAGAGCGAAAGCATCAATAATTCACCCCTCCACTTT.

This chain joins TRBV28 and TRBJ1-4, with D perhaps TRBD1 (5 bases). Germline V gene data show CDR1 as MDHEN and CDR2 as SYDVKM. Between the trimmed V and J ends, which lost 7 bases and 11 bases, there was a span of 20 bases. There are 14 residues in the CDR3. The CDR3: CASTTPGRGRKLFF. CDR3 in DNA: TGTGCCAGCACCACCCCCGGGCGGGGGAGGAAACTGTTTTTT.

This clone was seen a single time. This chain connects TRBV10-2 to TRBJ2-7; TRBD1 aligns across 9 bases. CDR1 WSHSY and CDR2 SAAADI come from the germline V gene. This CDR3 region has 16 residues. V lost 4 bases and J lost 2; bases outside the gene matches: 9. The CDR3, as DNA: TGCGCCAGCAGTGGAAAGGGACAGGGACCAGCCTACGAGCAGTACTTC. It encodes CASSGKGQGPAYEQYF.

The chain uses TRBV7-9 and TRBJ1-2, with TRBD1 matching over 7 bases. The germline V gene has CDR1 SEHNR and CDR2 FQNEAQ (reference sequence). Trimming removed 6 bases from V and 9 bases from J; junction bases left unmatched: 4. This CDR3 has 11 amino acids. The CDR3 region is CASSLQGSYTF. The DNA for the CDR3 is TGTGCCAGCAGTTTACAGGGGAGCTACACCTTC.

The chain links TRBV6-1 to TRBJ2-1, with 8 bases lining up with TRBD1. The CDR3 length is 16 residues. Germline CDR1 MNHNS, CDR2 SASEGT. Unmatched junction bases numbered 11, after V lost 3 bases and J lost 7 bases. The CDR3 protein is CASSEPQGARGNEQFF. CDR3 bases: TGTGCCAGCAGTGAGCCTCAGGGGGCTCGAGGTAATGAGCAGTTCTTC.

The chain uses TRBV4-1 and TRBJ2-1, with 14 bases aligning to TRBD2. Germline CDR1 is MGHRA and CDR2 is YSYEKL. This CDR3 has 14 amino acids. The V and J ends lost 3 bases and 9 bases, in that order; junction bases with no gene match: 1. The CDR3 nucleotides are TGCGCCAGCAGCCAGGGACTAGCGGGAGTTGAGCAGTTCTTC. Amino acid sequence: CASSQGLAGVEQFF.

This chain links TRBV6-1 with TRBJ2-7, with D perhaps matching TRBD1 (5 bases). Between the trimmed V and J ends, which lost 0 bases and 4 bases, there was a span of 10 bases. CDR1 and CDR2 (germline): MNHNS, SASEGT. This CDR3 contains 14 residues. DNA of the CDR3: TGTGCCAGCAGTGAAGCCAGGGTCGGGTACGAGCAGTACTTC. It specifies CASSEARVGYEQYF.

The gene calls are TRBV5-5 and TRBJ2-3; D gene unclear. V was clipped by 2 bases and J by 4 bases, with 8 bases between them. The germline CDR1 and CDR2 sequences are SGHKS and YYEKEE (reference sequence). The CDR3 has 13 residues. The CDR3 nucleotides are TGTGCCAGCAGCTTAGGCGGCGCAGATACGCAGTATTTT. This codes for CASSLGGADTQYF. The complete variable domain, with remaining parts taken from reference TRBV5-5 and TRBJ2-3, reads DAGVTQSPTHLIKTRGQQVTLRCSPISGHKSVSWYQQVLGQGPQFIFQYYEKEERGRGNFPDRFSARQFPNYSSELNVNALLLGDSALYLCASSLGGADTQYFGPGTRLTVL.

The V and J genes are TRBV29-1 and TRBJ2-5; 10 nucleotides line up with TRBD2. V lost 1 base and J lost 5; bases outside the gene matches: 10. CDR3 size: 16 residues. Germline V gives CDR1 SQVTM, CDR2 ANQGSEA. CDR3 nucleotides: TGCAGCGTTGAAGTATGGTCTAGCGGGAGCGAGGAGACCCAGTACTTC. It translates to CSVEVWSSGSEETQYF.

This clone has just one count. The rearrangement links TRBV20-1 to TRBJ2-5, with a weak D call TRBD1 (7 bases). Germline lookup yields CDR1 DFQATT and CDR2 SNEGSKA (reference sequence). CDR3 length equals 11 residues. Trimming cost V 5 bases and J 4 bases, with 8 bases left between them. The CDR3 nucleotides are TGCAGTGCTCAGGGGGGAGAGACCCAGTACTTC. Amino acids: CSAQGGETQYF.

The chain links TRBV28 to TRBJ2-2, with D possibly matching TRBD1 (6 bases). V was cut by 4 bases and J by 2 bases, with 11 bases left in between. This CDR3 contains 15 residues. Germline values: CDR1 MDHEN, CDR2 SYDVKM. CDR3 in DNA: TGTGCCAGCAGTTCATTACAGGGTAACACCGGGGAGCTGTTTTTT. Translated: CASSSLQGNTGELFF.

This chain uses TRBV30 with TRBJ2-7; D call uncertain. This CDR3 is built from 13 residues. Germline V CDR1 and CDR2: GTSNPN, SVGIG (reference sequence). V was pared by 0 bases and J by 7 bases, with 13 bases between. This chain's CDR3 is CAWSVGVSGEQYF. In DNA, the CDR3 is TGTGCCTGGAGTGTTGGCGTCTCGGGTGAGCAGTACTTC.

The chain carries TRBV7-9 and TRBJ2-5; 7 bases agree with TRBD2. V lost 7 bases and J lost 5; bases outside the gene matches: 10. Germline CDR1 reads SEHNR; CDR2 reads FQNEAQ (reference sequence). The CDR3 sequence is 14 residues long. Written as DNA, the CDR3 is TGTGCCAGCATCGAGGCGGGAGTGGGGGAGACCCAGTACTTC. It translates to CASIEAGVGETQYF.

The chain has TRBV28 and TRBJ2-5; TRBD2 matches at 10 bases. Germline-derived CDR1 and CDR2 are MDHEN and SYDVKM. The V and J ends lost 3 bases and 2 bases, in that order; junction bases with no gene match: 3. The CDR3 extends over 15 amino acids. CDR3 nucleotide sequence: TGTGCCAGCAGTTTGTTAGCGGGAGGACAAGAGACCCAGTACTTC. Its protein is CASSLLAGGQETQYF.

The chain joins TRBV5-1 to TRBJ2-1; TRBD2 might be the D (5 bases). CDR3 size: 15 residues. Germline V gene sequence: CDR1 SGHRS, CDR2 YFSETQ. V gave up 0 bases and J gave up 2 bases, with 9 bases separating them. The CDR3 DNA is TGCGCCAGCAGCTTGGCCCCGGGGACCTACAATGAGCAGTTCTTC. Protein sequence: CASSLAPGTYNEQFF.

The chain employs TRBV27 and TRBJ1-5; 8 bases are shared with TRBD1. CDR3 length: 15 amino acids. Per germline, CDR1 MNHEY and CDR2 SMNVEV (reference sequence). V was pared by 5 bases and J by 7 bases, with 10 bases of the junction left unmatched. The CDR3 bases are TGTGCCAGCAGTCCGGAGACAGGGGTGGGACAGCCCCAGCATTTT. Translating gives CASSPETGVGQPQHF.

This clone appeared once. The chain joins TRBV27 to TRBJ2-7; 12 positions agree with TRBD2. With V trimmed by 8 bases and J by 1 base, 9 bases remained unmatched. This CDR3 has 16 residues. Per the germline V gene, CDR1 is MNHEY and CDR2 is SMNVEV (reference sequence). The CDR3 region is CASRLSLAGGSYEQYF. The CDR3 coding sequence is TGTGCCAGCCGCTTATCACTAGCGGGAGGTTCCTACGAGCAGTACTTC.

About this clone itself: At the DNA level, this CDR3 is encoded by other sequences in the same sample as well. The chain's CDR3 is CSVEGQGVGEQYF. Here the CDR3 DNA reads TGCAGCGTTGAGGGACAGGGGGTTGGCGAGCAGTACTTC. The V gene is TRBV29-1, the J gene TRBJ2-7; TRBD1 agrees at 11 bases. CDR1 is SQVTM, CDR2 ANQGSEA, per germline. The CDR3 has 13 amino acids. The V and J ends lost 3 bases and 6 bases, in that order; junction bases with no gene match: 4.

The V call is TRBV4-3, the J call TRBJ2-6; D is uncertain. This CDR3 has 17 amino acids. CDR1 LGHNA and CDR2 YSLEER come from the germline V gene. V shed 2 bases and J shed 0 bases, with 11 bases lying between them. In DNA, the CDR3 is TGCGCCAGCAGCCAACACAGACTGAGCTCTGGGGCCAACGTCCTGACTTTC. Its protein product is CASSQHRLSSGANVLTF.

The rearrangement uses TRBV4-1 and TRBJ2-3, with 10 bases aligning to TRBD1. Germline CDR1 MGHRA, CDR2 YSYEKL. V gave up 4 bases and J gave up 2 bases; unmatched junction bases: 6. This CDR3 is built from 16 residues. The CDR3 sequence is CASSPGTGDITDTQYF. In DNA, the CDR3 is TGCGCCAGCAGCCCCGGGACAGGGGATATCACAGATACGCAGTATTTT.

The chain couples TRBV29-1 to TRBJ1-1; unclear D gene. Trimming removed 2 bases at V and 0 bases at J, with 7 bases between. Germline CDR1 and CDR2: SQVTM and ANQGSEA. This CDR3 has 13 residues. For the CDR3, the DNA is TGCAGCGTTGAATATGGGTTGAACACTGAAGCTTTCTTT. This codes for CSVEYGLNTEAFF.

This rearrangement joins TRBV15 to TRBJ2-7; maybe TRBD2 (6 bases). Per germline, CDR1 LNHNV and CDR2 YYDKDF (reference sequence). V was shortened by 0 bases and J by 5 bases, with 17 bases between the two germline ends. The CDR3 totals 16 residues. The CDR3 DNA sequence: TGTGCCACCAGCAGAGAGGCCAGCGGGCATGGGGACGAGCAGTACTTC. The encoded protein is CATSREASGHGDEQYF.

CDR3 sequence: CASSFRKSSEFTGETQYF. CDR3 in DNA: TGTGCCAGCAGTTTTAGGAAGAGTAGCGAGTTCACGGGGGAGACCCAGTACTTC. The rearrangement uses TRBV27 and TRBJ2-5, with D perhaps matching TRBD2 (5 bases). The CDR3 totals 18 residues. The V gene lost 3 bases and the J gene lost 5 bases, with 25 bases spanning the gap. Germline CDR1 MNHEY, CDR2 SMNVEV (reference sequence).

This clone was observed once. The rearrangement links TRBV28 to TRBJ1-2; 8 bases fit TRBD1. CDR3 length: 13 residues. The V segment lost 3 bases and the J segment 4 bases; nucleotides outside the gene matches: 1. CDR1 is MDHEN, CDR2 SYDVKM, per germline. CDR3 DNA: TGTGCCAGCAGTTTGGACAGGGCCTATGGCTACACCTTC. Amino acids: CASSLDRAYGYTF.

V usage is TRBV30 and J usage is TRBJ2-7; D is tentatively TRBD1 or TRBD2 (6 bases each). V was trimmed by 5 bases and J by 3 bases, leaving 11 bases between them. This CDR3 has 12 amino acids. Germline V gene lookup returns CDR1 GTSNPN and CDR2 SVGIG (reference sequence). The CDR3 loop is CAWGGPNYEQYF. The CDR3 DNA reads TGTGCCTGGGGGGGGCCGAACTACGAGCAGTACTTC.